Listed below are T cell receptor beta chains from one sample, sequenced in a study of breast tumors, draining lymph nodes, adjacent tissues. TCRdb reanalysed the multiplex PCR reads using MiXCR and keeps one entry per CDR3 protein. The sample consists of some 150,000 distinct CDR3 sequences, approximately 20% of them appearing once. The specimen sequenced was axillary lymph node tissue. All receptors derive from a female donor with breast cancer. Some clones in this sample may be carry-over from other donors' samples. The CDR3 runs from the conserved cysteine through the conserved F or W. The order of the fields is CDR3 protein, CDR3 DNA, D gene, clone size, V gene, J gene. A D gene is named only where the DNA matches it firmly. Size tells how often a clone was seen (once, few, many) or the class of an expanded clone, and some rows leave it out.

CASSLAGTSRAGELFF	TGTGCCAGCAGCTTGGCCGGGACTTCCCGGGCCGGGGAGCTGTTTTTT	NA	many	TRBV5-4	TRBJ2-2
CASSPGTSGKSLYNEQFF	TGTGCCAGCAGCCCCGGGACTAGCGGGAAATCGCTCTACAATGAGCAGTTCTTC	TRBD2	few	TRBV13	TRBJ2-1
CASSSLPGRGETRYF	TGTGCCAGCAGCTCATTACCGGGACGGGGAGAGACCCGGTACTTC	NA	NA	TRBV11-3	TRBJ2-5
CSARGQSGEKLFF	TGCAGTGCAAGGGGACAGTCTGGTGAAAAACTGTTTTTT	TRBD1	many	TRBV20-1	TRBJ1-4
CSAPDRGHRETQYF	TGCAGTGCTCCGGACAGGGGGCATAGGGAGACCCAGTACTTC	TRBD1	many	TRBV20-1	TRBJ2-5
CASSADRAGANVLTF	TGTGCCAGCAGCGCCGACAGGGCTGGGGCCAACGTCCTGACTTTC	TRBD1	many	TRBV9	TRBJ2-6
CASSLITDTQYF	TGTGCCAGCAGCTTAATCACAGATACGCAGTATTTT	NA	many	TRBV11-2	TRBJ2-3
CASSLAVNYEQYF	TGTGCCAGCAGCTTAGCGGTAAACTACGAGCAGTACTTC	NA	many	TRBV7-9	TRBJ2-7
CASSSGRAFEDTQYF	TGCGCCAGCAGCTCCGGGAGGGCCTTTGAAGATACGCAGTATTTT	TRBD2	many	TRBV5-1	TRBJ2-3
CASSLPQAKNIQYF	TGTGCCAGCAGTTTACCACAAGCCAAAAACATTCAGTACTTC	NA	NA	TRBV12-3/TRBV12-4	TRBJ2-4
CSASGDGGAYNEQFF	TGCAGTGCCAGCGGGGACGGGGGGGCCTACAATGAGCAGTTCTTC	TRBD2	many	TRBV20-1	TRBJ2-1
CASSLGTSGSGHEQYF	TGCGCCAGCAGCCTCGGGACTAGCGGGAGCGGCCACGAGCAGTACTTC	TRBD2	many	TRBV5-1	TRBJ2-7
CAWSVVRGSEQFF	TGTGCCTGGAGTGTCGTAAGGGGGAGTGAGCAGTTCTTC	NA	many	TRBV30	TRBJ2-1
CASSSLVPGQGAKQYF	TGTGCCAGCAGTTCCCTGGTCCCGGGACAGGGGGCTAAGCAGTACTTC	TRBD1	many	TRBV28	TRBJ2-7
CASSESSSDSYEQYF	TGCGCCAGCAGTGAGTCGTCTAGCGACTCCTACGAGCAGTACTTC	NA	many	TRBV10-1	TRBJ2-7
CASRAGTPYSNQPQHF	TGCGCCAGCAGAGCCGGGACACCTTATAGCAATCAGCCCCAGCATTTT	NA	many	TRBV10-1	TRBJ1-5
CATSRWEGAYNEQFF	TGTGCCACCAGCAGATGGGAGGGGGCCTACAATGAGCAGTTCTTC	NA	few	TRBV15	TRBJ2-1
CASSIGTGVEQYF	TGTGCCAGCAGCATAGGGACAGGAGTCGAGCAGTACTTC	TRBD1	many	TRBV11-3	TRBJ2-7
CASSLGLAGEQYF	TGTGCCAGCAGCTTGGGACTAGCCGGCGAGCAGTACTTC	TRBD2	many	TRBV5-6	TRBJ2-7
CASSLLPGQGGQETQYF	TGTGCCAGCAGCTTGCTCCCGGGACAGGGAGGCCAAGAGACCCAGTACTTC	TRBD1	many	TRBV7-6	TRBJ2-5
CASSFPREGAWEQYF	TGTGCCAGCAGCTTCCCCCGGGAGGGGGCATGGGAGCAGTACTTC	NA	many	TRBV5-5	TRBJ2-7
CASSQNLAVGELFF	TGCGCCAGCAGCCAAAACCTAGCGGTCGGGGAGCTGTTTTTT	TRBD2	many	TRBV4-3	TRBJ2-2
CASSPRGLAGEGTDTQYF	TGTGCCAGCAGCCCCCGGGGACTAGCGGGAGAGGGGACAGATACGCAGTATTTT	TRBD2	many	TRBV7-8	TRBJ2-3
CASRHTGELFF	TGTGCCAGCAGACACACCGGGGAGCTGTTTTTT	NA	many	TRBV6-6	TRBJ2-2
CASSPLGSGSSYEQYF	TGTGCCAGCAGTCCCTTAGGCAGCGGGAGTTCCTACGAGCAGTACTTC	TRBD2	many	TRBV27	TRBJ2-7
CASSRGLAGAWYEQYF	TGTGCCAGCAGCCGAGGACTAGCGGGAGCCTGGTACGAGCAGTACTTC	TRBD2	NA	TRBV3-1	TRBJ2-7
CASSLGGIRNQPQHF	TGTGCCAGCAGCTTAGGAGGGATACGCAATCAGCCCCAGCATTTT	NA	many	TRBV7-8	TRBJ1-5
CSASFGGIYNEQFF	TGCAGTGCTAGCTTCGGGGGCATATACAATGAGCAGTTCTTC	NA	few	TRBV20-1	TRBJ2-1
CASSPTSGSSYNEQFF	TGTGCCAGCAGTCCAACTAGCGGTAGCTCCTACAATGAGCAGTTCTTC	TRBD2	many	TRBV12-3/TRBV12-4	TRBJ2-1
CASSQELHNEQFF	TGCGCCAGCAGCCAAGAACTACACAATGAGCAGTTCTTC	NA	NA	TRBV4-3	TRBJ2-1
CATGKLNQPQHF	TGTGCCACCGGTAAACTTAATCAGCCCCAGCATTTT	NA	few	TRBV6-1	TRBJ1-5
CASRRTDYGYTF	TGCGCCAGCAGGAGGACAGACTATGGCTACACCTTC	NA	many	TRBV5-1	TRBJ1-2
CASSLFGRIGTGELFF	TGTGCCAGCAGCTTATTCGGGAGGATCGGCACCGGGGAGCTGTTTTTT	TRBD2	many	TRBV11-3	TRBJ2-2
CASSELGIPNYEQYF	TGTGCCAGCAGTGAATTGGGGATTCCCAACTACGAGCAGTACTTC	NA	many	TRBV2	TRBJ2-7
CASSPGSGSSYEQYF	TGTGCCAGCAGTCCGGGGAGCGGGTCGTCCTACGAGCAGTACTTC	NA	many	TRBV3-1	TRBJ2-7
CASSLSREGPEQFF	TGTGCCAGCAGCTTAAGCCGGGAGGGCCCTGAGCAGTTCTTC	TRBD2	many	TRBV7-9	TRBJ2-1
CASSDGRASTDTQYF	TGTGCCAGCAGTGACGGGAGGGCTAGCACAGATACGCAGTATTTT	TRBD2	many	TRBV2	TRBJ2-3
CASSSLLAEQFF	TGTGCCAGCAGTTCCCTATTAGCGGAGCAGTTCTTC	NA	NA	TRBV28	TRBJ2-1
CASSLARGVGNTIYF	TGCGCCAGCAGCTTGGCCCGGGGGGTCGGAAACACCATATATTTT	NA	many	TRBV5-1	TRBJ1-3
CASSPDGPNYGYTF	TGTGCCAGCAGTCCCGACGGGCCTAACTATGGCTACACCTTC	NA	many	TRBV6-2/TRBV6-3	TRBJ1-2
CASSLGGRVGEQYF	TGTGCCAGCAGCTTAGGGGGGAGGGTTGGCGAGCAGTACTTC	TRBD2	many	TRBV7-6	TRBJ2-7
CASSPYGYEQYF	TGTGCCAGCAGCCCATACGGCTACGAGCAGTACTTC	NA	many	TRBV7-9	TRBJ2-7
CSARASGAEYQPQHF	TGCAGTGCTAGAGCTTCAGGGGCCGAATATCAGCCCCAGCATTTT	NA	many	TRBV20-1	TRBJ1-5
CASRLDRYNEQFF	TGTGCCAGCAGACTGGACAGGTACAATGAGCAGTTCTTC	TRBD1	many	TRBV4-2	TRBJ2-1
CASSLKGLAGETQYF	TGTGCCAGCAGCCTCAAAGGACTAGCGGGAGAGACCCAGTACTTC	TRBD2	many	TRBV7-7	TRBJ2-5
CASRPPGLAVYEQYF	TGTGCCAGCAGACCTCCGGGACTAGCGGTCTACGAGCAGTACTTC	TRBD2	many	TRBV6-5	TRBJ2-7
CASSLEEQFF	TGTGCCAGCAGCCTTGAGGAGCAGTTCTTC	NA	many	TRBV11-2	TRBJ2-1
CASSQRTGNEKLFF	TGTGCCAGCAGCCAAAGGACGGGAAACGAAAAACTGTTTTTT	NA	NA	TRBV3-1	TRBJ1-4
CAWTGTVSYNSPLHF	TGTGCCTGGACCGGGACGGTTAGCTATAATTCACCCCTCCACTTT	NA	many	TRBV30	TRBJ1-6
CASSVSGAGGYTF	TGTGCCAGCAGCGTATCCGGGGCCGGTGGCTACACCTTC	NA	many	TRBV9	TRBJ1-2
CASEQTSEVEQCF	TGTGCCAGCGAGCAGACTAGCGAGGTCGAGCAGTGCTTC	TRBD2	NA	TRBV2	TRBJ2-7
CASSTPKGLSYNEQFF	TGTGCCAGCAGCACCCCGAAAGGCCTGTCCTACAATGAGCAGTTCTTC	NA	many	TRBV5-6	TRBJ2-1
CAIRTFLPYEQYF	TGTGCCATTCGGACATTCCTCCCCTACGAGCAGTACTTC	NA	many	TRBV11-3	TRBJ2-7
CASSVALAGGEVFF	TGTGCCAGCAGCGTAGCCCTAGCGGGAGGGGAGGTGTTCTTC	TRBD2	many	TRBV9	TRBJ2-1
CASSLGTGILDTQYF	TGTGCCAGCAGTTTAGGGACAGGGATTCTTGATACGCAGTATTTT	TRBD1	many	TRBV12-3/TRBV12-4	TRBJ2-3
CASSLSGFSYEQYF	TGTGCCAGCAGCTTGAGCGGGTTCTCCTACGAGCAGTACTTC	NA	many	TRBV7-9	TRBJ2-7
CASSTVRAGGGETQYF	TGTGCCAGCAGCACCGTCCGGGCCGGGGGAGGGGAGACCCAGTACTTC	TRBD2	many	TRBV7-9	TRBJ2-5
CSARQGGKNTEAFF	TGCAGTGCACGACAGGGTGGAAAGAACACTGAAGCTTTCTTT	TRBD1	NA	TRBV20-1	TRBJ1-1
CASGLGTPNSPLHF	TGTGCCAGCGGCCTCGGGACACCTAATTCACCCCTCCACTTT	NA	NA	TRBV7-2	TRBJ1-6
CSARAGRNNSPLHF	TGCAGTGCTAGAGCGGGGAGGAATAATTCACCCCTCCACTTT	NA	many	TRBV20-1	TRBJ1-6